Listed below are T cell receptor beta chains from one sample, sequenced in a study of metastatic and nonmetastatic thyroid tumors. TCRdb reanalyzed the PCR reads via MiXCR. Among 3,000 to 4,000 clones, under 25% were seen once, and the ten largest hold around 35%. The sequencing input was tumor tissue. Every receptor here comes from a male donor with papillary thyroid cancer or a benign thyroid nodule (not recorded which). Some clones in this sample may be carry-over from other donors' samples. Each CDR3 is given with its conserved first and last residue. A D gene is named only where the DNA matches it firmly. Clone size appears in some rows only: once, few, many, or a class for an expanded clone.

D gene	clone size	V gene	J gene	CDR3 protein	CDR3 DNA
TRBD2	-	TRBV6-2/TRBV6-3	TRBJ2-7	CASTVLAEGSYEQYF	TGTGCCAGCACTGTACTAGCGGAGGGATCCTACGAGCAGTACTTC
TRBD2	-	TRBV6-4	TRBJ2-3	CASSDASGGADTQYF	TGTGCCAGCAGTGACGCTAGCGGGGGGGCCGATACGCAGTATTTT
TRBD2	few	TRBV10-2	TRBJ2-7	CASSVLAGGYEQYF	TGCGCCAGCAGTGTTCTAGCGGGAGGATACGAGCAGTACTTC
-	-	TRBV5-1	TRBJ2-7	CASSPGQRYEQYF	TGCGCCAGCAGCCCCGGCCAGAGATACGAGCAGTACTTC
-	-	TRBV6-2/TRBV6-3	TRBJ1-1	CASLSPGTYWLAEAFF	TGTGCCAGCCTAAGTCCCGGGACCTATTGGTTGGCTGAAGCTTTCTTT
-	many	TRBV18	TRBJ1-2	CASSPPNREDGYTF	TGTGCCAGCTCACCACCGAACAGGGAAGATGGCTACACCTTC
TRBD1	-	TRBV27	TRBJ1-4	CASSLTGGHEKLFF	TGTGCCAGCAGCTTGACAGGGGGCCATGAAAAACTGTTTTTT
-	medium-sized	TRBV19	TRBJ1-5	CASKELVSNQPQHF	TGTGCCAGTAAAGAGTTGGTTAGCAATCAGCCCCAGCATTTT
-	-	TRBV7-3	TRBJ2-2	CASSLTGAGGELFF	TGTGCCAGCAGCTTAACGGGGGCCGGCGGGGAGCTGTTTTTT
-	few	TRBV6-9	TRBJ1-2	CASSYDRLNYGYTF	TGTGCCAGCAGTTATGACAGATTAAACTATGGCTACACCTTC
TRBD1	few	TRBV24-1	TRBJ2-1	CASSSGTAHYNEQFF	TGTGCCTCGTCTTCCGGGACAGCCCACTACAATGAGCAGTTCTTC